Each of the 17 T cell receptor beta chains below was sequenced from the same sample in a study of T-cell reconstitution after alpha-beta-depleted transplantation in children. During its preparation, the TCRbeta library received unique molecular identifiers. TCRdb reanalysed the PCR reads using MiXCR and keeps one entry per CDR3 protein. The sample consists of around 450,000 distinct CDR3 sequences, roughly two fifths of them appearing once. This specimen was PBMCs, taken before TCRalphabeta/CD19-depleted stem cell transplant. The receptors originated from a girl aged 2-10 years with aplastic anemia, due to receive a stem cell transplant.

The chain couples TRBV19 to TRBJ1-6; D not resolved. Between the trimmed V and J ends, which lost 5 bases and 7 bases, there was a span of 9 bases. The V gene's germline CDR1 is LNHDA and CDR2 SQIVND (reference sequence). This CDR3 contains 13 residues. The CDR3 DNA is TGTGCCAGTAGTCTCCGGGAAAATTCACCCCTCCACTTT. Its protein is CASSLRENSPLHF.

This clonotype was counted a few times. V is TRBV6-1 and J is TRBJ2-7, with 9 positions matching TRBD2. The CDR3 is made up of 13 amino acids. V lost 8 bases, J lost 2 bases, and 4 bases stayed unmatched. Germline CDR1 and CDR2: MNHNS and SASEGT. The CDR3 nucleotides are TGTGCCAGCCAGACTAGCGGAACCTACGAGCAGTACTTC. It specifies CASQTSGTYEQYF.

Here the CDR3 DNA reads TGTGCCAGCAGTTACAGGGCTCCGTTGCCTGAGCAGTTCTTC. Protein product: CASSYRAPLPEQFF. The chain uses TRBV6-5 and TRBJ2-1, with D unclear. CDR3 length equals 14 residues. Per germline, CDR1 MNHEY and CDR2 SVGAGI. The V end lost 2 bases, the J end lost 9 bases, and 14 bases lay between the germline ends.

This chain links TRBV7-3 with TRBJ2-2, with TRBD1 matching over 7 bases. The CDR3 is 15 residues long. Per the germline V gene, CDR1 is SGHTA and CDR2 is FQGTGA. J gave up 4 bases and V 4 bases, and 6 bases lay outside the gene matches. The DNA of the CDR3 is TGTGCCAGCAGCTCTTACAGGGGATTCACCGGGGAGCTGTTTTTT. Amino acid sequence: CASSSYRGFTGELFF.

The gene calls are TRBV10-2 and TRBJ1-1, with D possibly TRBD1 on 6 matching bases. V lost 0 bases and J lost 11, with 10 bases in between. There are 12 residues in the CDR3. CDR1 WSHSY and CDR2 SAAADI come from the germline V gene. The chain's CDR3 is CASSESRGRAFF. As DNA, the CDR3 is TGCGCCAGCAGTGAGTCCAGGGGTCGGGCTTTCTTT.

Worth noting for this clonotype: This may stem from a read error, because a much larger clone lies one nucleotide away. The chain couples TRBV18 to TRBJ2-2; D unclear. Per germline, CDR1 KGHSH and CDR2 LQKENI. The CDR3 is made up of 14 amino acids. The CDR3 bases are TGTTCCAGCTCACCTGCGAGACTCACCGGGGAGCTGTTTTTT. The encoded protein is CSSSPARLTGELFF.

The chain couples TRBV18 to TRBJ2-3; the match to TRBD2 covers 8 bases. Trimming at V came to 1 base and at J to 2 bases, leaving 5 bases not matched to a gene. CDR3 length: 16 residues. Germline values: CDR1 KGHSH, CDR2 LQKENI. The CDR3, as DNA: TGTGCCAGCTCACCACTAGCGGGGACCTCCACAGATACGCAGTATTTT. Protein product: CASSPLAGTSTDTQYF.

This clonotype was observed once. The chain employs TRBV29-1 and TRBJ2-5; D is uncertain. The CDR3 has 14 amino acids. Germline V gives CDR1 SQVTM, CDR2 ANQGSEA. Trimming left V 6 bases short and J 2 bases short, with 16 bases between. The CDR3: CSVAVSRTQETQYF. CDR3 DNA sequence: TGCAGCGTGGCCGTCTCTCGAACTCAAGAGACCCAGTACTTC.

The V and J genes are TRBV28 and TRBJ2-7; D assignment may be TRBD1 or TRBD2 (5 bases each). CDR3 length: 14 amino acids. Trimming took 6 bases from V and 1 from J, leaving 13 bases between them. Germline CDR1 MDHEN, CDR2 SYDVKM. The CDR3 is CASRIFGGSYEQYF. CDR3 nucleotides: TGTGCCAGCAGAATTTTTGGGGGATCCTACGAGCAGTACTTC.

CDR3 protein: CSALRGGRVTDTQYF. The CDR3 DNA sequence: TGCAGTGCTCTCCGGGGCGGGAGGGTGACAGATACGCAGTATTTT. This rearrangement joins TRBV20-1 to TRBJ2-3, with 9 bases identical to TRBD2. CDR1 and CDR2 (germline): DFQATT, SNEGSKA (reference sequence). J was trimmed by 3 bases and V by 5 bases; bases with no gene match: 9. There are 15 residues in the CDR3.

The chain recombines TRBV19 with TRBJ2-6, with a weak D call TRBD2 (5 bases). The CDR3 spans 19 residues. V was cut by 5 bases and J by 1 base, with 21 bases left in between. Germline V gene sequence: CDR1 LNHDA, CDR2 SQIVND (reference sequence). The CDR3 DNA sequence: TGTGCCAGTAGTTCTCCCGGCGGGTACAGTGGGTCTGGGGCCAACGTCCTGACTTTC. Translated, it gives CASSSPGGYSGSGANVLTF.

This clonotype was recorded many times. The chain recombines TRBV7-9 with TRBJ2-1; no definite D call. The V gene's germline CDR1 is SEHNR and CDR2 FQNEAQ (reference sequence). V lost 4 bases and J 4 bases, leaving 11 bases between the germline ends. The CDR3 is 14 amino acids. The CDR3 sequence is CASSSPTGYNEQFF. DNA for the CDR3: TGTGCCAGCAGCTCCCCGACTGGTTACAATGAGCAGTTCTTC.

The V call is TRBV9, the J call TRBJ2-7, with D possibly matching TRBD2 (5 bases). This CDR3 region has 15 residues. The V and J ends lost 2 bases and 5 bases respectively, with 17 bases between them. Per the germline V gene, CDR1 is SGDLS and CDR2 is YYNGEE. The CDR3 reads CASSVDGSGSDEQYF. The CDR3 nucleotides are TGTGCCAGCAGCGTTGACGGATCGGGATCGGACGAGCAGTACTTC.

This clonotype has just a few counts. The genes are TRBV12-3 or TRBV12-4 and TRBJ1-5, with a possible D match to TRBD1 (5 bases). This CDR3 spans 14 amino acids. V lost 7 bases and J lost 2, with 12 bases in between. The CDR3 reads CASTETVRNQPQHF. In DNA form, the CDR3 reads TGTGCCAGCACCGAGACAGTCCGCAATCAGCCCCAGCATTTT.

V gene TRBV20-1 combines with J gene TRBJ2-7, with 8 bases lining up with TRBD1. V was clipped by 5 bases and J by 4 bases; unmatched bases: 7. The CDR3 totals 13 residues. Germline CDR1 and CDR2: DFQATT and SNEGSKA (reference sequence). The CDR3 is CSAAGTGQYEQYF. CDR3 in DNA: TGCAGTGCTGCCGGGACAGGCCAGTACGAGCAGTACTTC.

The chain is built from TRBV27 and TRBJ1-4, with 9 bases identical to TRBD1. There are 14 residues in the CDR3. CDR1 is MNHEY, CDR2 SMNVEV, per germline (reference sequence). With V trimmed by 5 bases and J by 7 bases, 5 bases remained unmatched. Here the CDR3 reads CASSRQGGAEKLFF. In DNA, the CDR3 is TGTGCCAGCAGTAGACAGGGGGGAGCTGAAAAACTGTTTTTT.

This chain uses TRBV12-3 or TRBV12-4 with TRBJ1-1; no clear D gene. Between the trimmed V and J ends, which lost 3 bases and 8 bases, there was a span of 13 bases. This CDR3 contains 13 residues. The CDR3 nucleotides are TGTGCCAGCAGTTTCGGGTCGGGTTGGGAAGCTTTCTTT. Its translation is CASSFGSGWEAFF.